This is a list of T cell receptor beta chains from one sample in a study of T cells in Graves' hyperthyroidism and ophthalmopathy. TCRdb re-called the multiplex PCR reads through MiXCR, storing one row per CDR3 protein. The sample consists of nearly 750,000 distinct CDR3 sequences, 35% of them appearing once. The sample consisted of blood. These receptors were collected from a woman between 35 and 50 years old with Graves' hyperthyroidism. The CDR3 runs from the conserved cysteine through the conserved F or W. A D gene is named only where the DNA matches it firmly. Clone size appears in some rows only: once, few, many, or a class for an expanded clone.

>few|TRBJ2-7|TRBV20-1|TRBD2
TGCAGTGCTAGTGGAGCTAGCGGGAACATTTACGAGCAGTACTTC
CSASGASGNIYEQYF
>-|TRBJ2-1|TRBV29-1|-
TGCAGCGTTGAAGATCCTCGGCCTGAGCAGTTCTTC
CSVEDPRPEQFF
>-|TRBJ1-6|TRBV11-2|-
TGTGCCAACAGCTTAGTGGTGGAGTCACCCCTCCACTTT
CANSLVVESPLHF
>-|TRBJ2-6|TRBV15|-
TGTGCCACCAGCAGGGGGGTTACTCCTGGGGCCAACGTCCTGACTTTC
CATSRGVTPGANVLTF
>-|TRBJ2-2|TRBV10-2|-
TGCGCCAGCAGGGCCAGGGCCTCTAGTACCGGGGAGCTGTTTTTT
CASRARASSTGELFF
>many|TRBJ2-7|TRBV7-2|-
TGTGCCAGCAGCTTAACGACAGGCTCCTACGAGCAGTACTTC
CASSLTTGSYEQYF
>-|TRBJ1-5|TRBV7-2|-
TGTGCCAGCAGCTTAGATCGGGGGGCGAGGCACGAGCATTTT
CASSLDRGARHEHF
>many|TRBJ1-6|TRBV7-2|-
TGTGCCAGCAGCTTAGTGGTTCAGGGGTATTCACCCCTCCACTTT
CASSLVVQGYSPLHF
>-|TRBJ1-5|TRBV19|-
TGTGCCAGTAGTAATTATGGGGACCAGCCCCAGCATTTT
CASSNYGDQPQHF
>-|TRBJ1-1|TRBV4-3|-
TGCGCCAGCAGCCAAGATACGAGGAACACTGAAGCTTTCTTT
CASSQDTRNTEAFF
>many|TRBJ1-2|TRBV7-9|-
TGTGCCAGCAGCTTAGGGCGGGGTGGTGGCTACACCTTC
CASSLGRGGGYTF
>-|TRBJ2-1|TRBV6-2/TRBV6-3|-
TGTGCCAGCAGTCCGGGTGGGAGAAATGAGCAGTTCTTC
CASSPGGRNEQFF
>many|TRBJ1-4|TRBV25-1|TRBD1
TGTGCCAGCAGCGGGGACAGACCGAATGAAAAACTGTTTTTT
CASSGDRPNEKLFF
>-|TRBJ2-6|TRBV7-2|-
TGTGCCAGCAGCTCGGCGTTATCTGGGGCCAACGTCCTGACTTTC
CASSSALSGANVLTF
>-|TRBJ2-7|TRBV5-1|TRBD2
TGCGCCAGCAGCCCCGCTAGCGGGGGGTACTCCTACGAGCAGTACTTC
CASSPASGGYSYEQYF
>-|TRBJ2-7|TRBV19|TRBD2
TGTGCCAGTAGTATAGAGGCTAGCGGGGTTTCCTACGAGCAGTACTTC
CASSIEASGVSYEQYF